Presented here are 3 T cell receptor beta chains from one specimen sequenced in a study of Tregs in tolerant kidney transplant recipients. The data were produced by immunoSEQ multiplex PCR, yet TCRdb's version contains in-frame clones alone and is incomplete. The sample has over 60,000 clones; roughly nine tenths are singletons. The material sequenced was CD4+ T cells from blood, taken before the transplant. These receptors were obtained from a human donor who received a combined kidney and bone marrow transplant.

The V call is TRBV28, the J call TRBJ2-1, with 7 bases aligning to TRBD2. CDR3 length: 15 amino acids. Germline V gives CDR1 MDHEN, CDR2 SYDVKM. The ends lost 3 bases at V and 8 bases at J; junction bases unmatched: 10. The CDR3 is CASSLAFGGRDEQFF. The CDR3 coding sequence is TGTGCCAGCAGTTTGGCTTTCGGGGGGAGGGATGAGCAGTTCTTC.

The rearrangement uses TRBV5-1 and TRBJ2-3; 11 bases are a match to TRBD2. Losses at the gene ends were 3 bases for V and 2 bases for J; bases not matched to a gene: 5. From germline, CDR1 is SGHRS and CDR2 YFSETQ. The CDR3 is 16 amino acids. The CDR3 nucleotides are TGCGCCAGCAGCTCGGGACTAGCGGAAACCACAGATACGCAGTATTTT. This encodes CASSSGLAETTDTQYF.

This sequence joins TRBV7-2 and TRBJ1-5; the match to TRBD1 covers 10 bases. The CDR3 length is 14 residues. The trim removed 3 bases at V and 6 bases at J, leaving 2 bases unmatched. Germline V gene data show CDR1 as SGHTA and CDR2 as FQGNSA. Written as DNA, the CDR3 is TGTGCCAGCAGCTTGGACAGGGGGAGTCAGCCCCAGCATTTT. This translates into CASSLDRGSQPQHF.